One and the same sample provided the 9 T cell receptor beta chains below, sequenced in a study of blood T cell repertoires in COVID-19. Method: immunoSEQ multiplex PCR; TCRdb's copy keeps in-frame clones and lacks some. The data hold a few hundred thousand clones, with roughly 84% observed a single time. Specimen: PBMCs or T cells enriched from blood (not recorded which). The origin of the receptors is a man over 45 who had recovered from COVID-19.

This chain links TRBV9 with TRBJ2-1; 13 bases line up with TRBD2. V lost 0 bases and J lost 9; bases outside the gene matches: 6. The length of the CDR3 is 16 residues. CDR1 SGDLS and CDR2 YYNGEE come from the germline V gene. The CDR3 DNA reads TGTGCCAGCAGCGTAGGAGGGACTAGCGGGATTGGTGAGCAGTTCTTC. Its protein product is CASSVGGTSGIGEQFF.

The V call is TRBV6-4, the J call TRBJ2-2, with 12 nucleotides matching TRBD2. Germline V gene sequence: CDR1 MRHNA, CDR2 SNTAGT. J was trimmed by 0 bases and V by 6 bases; bases with no gene match: 5. The CDR3 is made up of 17 amino acids. In nucleotides, the CDR3 is TGTGCCAGCAGCCTGACTAGCGGGGGCCCGAACACCGGGGAGCTGTTTTTT. Its protein is CASSLTSGGPNTGELFF.

The J gene is TRBJ1-2, the V gene TRBV20-1, with D uncertain. Germline lookup yields CDR1 DFQATT and CDR2 SNEGSKA (reference sequence). Trimming pared 3 bases from V and 5 bases from J, leaving 13 bases between. The CDR3 has 13 amino acids. The CDR3 here is CSASPQVSYGYTF. CDR3 in DNA: TGCAGTGCTAGTCCCCAGGTATCGTATGGCTACACCTTC.

This clone has a single count. The chain couples TRBV7-9 to TRBJ1-1, with TRBD1 matching 8 bases. Looked up from germline, CDR1 is SEHNR and CDR2 is FQNEAQ (reference sequence). This CDR3 spans 14 amino acids. J gave up 5 bases and V 2 bases, and 4 bases lay outside the gene matches. CDR3: CASSLLQGATEAFF. The DNA for the CDR3 is TGTGCCAGCAGCTTACTGCAGGGGGCAACTGAAGCTTTCTTT.

Written as DNA, the CDR3 is TGCAGCGTTATACCGGGACAGGGGCTAGATACCTACGAGCAGTACTTC. It yields the protein CSVIPGQGLDTYEQYF. The chain uses TRBV29-1 and TRBJ2-7, with 10 nucleotides matching TRBD1. The V gene end was trimmed by 5 bases and the J gene end by 2 bases; junction bases not matched to a gene: 12. The CDR3 has 16 residues. Germline V CDR1 and CDR2: SQVTM, ANQGSEA.

The chain recombines TRBV28 with TRBJ1-2; D ambiguous. V was clipped by 3 bases and J by 6 bases, with 5 bases between them. Germline CDR1 MDHEN, CDR2 SYDVKM. This CDR3 contains 11 residues. The CDR3 loop is CASSLSNGYTF. The CDR3 DNA sequence: TGTGCCAGCAGTTTGAGCAATGGCTACACCTTC.

This clone occurred a few times. The V call is TRBV6-5, the J call TRBJ1-6; the D gene is possibly TRBD1 (6 bases). V was pared by 9 bases and J by 10 bases, with 19 bases between. CDR3 length: 14 residues. Germline V gene lookup returns CDR1 MNHEY and CDR2 SVGAGI. CDR3 coding DNA: TGTGCCAGTGGGGACATCCTCAGAGGATCACCCCTCCACTTT. This sequence encodes CASGDILRGSPLHF.

The count of this clone is one. CDR3 loop: CASSFRRNEQFF. CDR3 DNA: TGTGCCAGCAGCTTCAGGCGAAATGAGCAGTTCTTC. This chain connects TRBV11-2 to TRBJ2-1; D unclear. CDR1 is SGHAT, CDR2 FQNNGV, per germline. V shed 3 bases and J shed 7 bases, with 7 bases lying between them. The CDR3 is 12 residues long.

This chain connects TRBV19 to TRBJ1-4; a weak D match, TRBD1 (6 bases). Germline V lookup: CDR1 LNHDA, CDR2 SQIVND (reference sequence). V lost 9 bases, J lost 5 bases, and 16 bases lay in between. The CDR3 is made up of 14 amino acids. CDR3 amino acids: CASMGAQPNEKLFF. For the CDR3, the DNA is TGTGCCAGCATGGGGGCACAGCCAAATGAAAAACTGTTTTTT. Filled out from reference TRBV19 and TRBJ1-4, the complete variable domain reads DGGITQSPKYLFRKEGQNVTLSCEQNLNHDAMYWYRQDPGQGLRLIYYSQIVNDFQKGDIAEGYSVSREKKESFPLTVTSAQKNPTAFYLCASMGAQPNEKLFFGSGTQLSVL.